This paragraph reports one TCR beta chain. These data are taken from a study of CD8+ T cells in alopecia areata. Sequencing relied on a cDNA template that was reverse transcribed from extracted RNA. This table comes from immunoSEQ multiplex PCR, and its TCRdb copy is limited to in-frame clones, with some not included. The table records fewer than 250,000 clones, 50% to 70% of them present only once. Sample treatment: oral pan-JAK inhibitor, 5-10 mg twice daily. Sorting separated CD4+ and CD8+ T cells out of PBMCs. The CDR3 extends over 12 amino acids. CDR1 ENHRY and CDR2 SYGVKD come from the germline V gene. Between the trimmed V and J ends, which lost 6 bases and 1 base, there was a span of 3 bases.

The chain employs TRBV10-3 and TRBJ2-2, with D hard to call. The sequence was collected from a human donor with alopecia areata. The sequences come from CD4+ T cells sorted from blood, collected at roughly week 49, from a patient treated with tofacitinib. The CDR3 reads CAIRQNTGELFF. In DNA form, the CDR3 reads TGTGCCATCAGGCAGAACACCGGGGAGCTGTTTTTT.